One and the same sample provided the 2 T cell receptor beta chains below, sequenced in a study. One entry per CDR3 protein, called by TCRdb with MiXCR from the RT-PCR reads. The table includes almost 700,000 distinct CDR3 sequences, 14% detected once. Sample: memory CD4+ T cells from blood. The receptors here all came from a female donor in good health, serving as a healthy control.

This chain connects TRBV10-3 to TRBJ2-7; 7 bases match TRBD1. V shed 4 bases and J 0 bases; nucleotides not matched to a gene: 3. This CDR3 has 14 amino acids. The germline V gene has CDR1 ENHRY and CDR2 SYGVKD. This CDR3 is CAISADRDSYEQYF. CDR3 in DNA: TGTGCCATCAGTGCCGACAGGGACTCCTACGAGCAGTACTTC.

The gene calls are TRBV5-1 and TRBJ2-7; TRBD1 matches 8 bases. Germline CDR1 is SGHRS and CDR2 is YFSETQ. There are 15 residues in the CDR3. V trimming: 0 bases; J trimming: 7 bases; junction bases outside the gene matches: 9. The chain's CDR3 is CASSLGDRNYNEQYF. Written as DNA, the CDR3 is TGCGCCAGCAGCTTGGGGGACAGGAACTACAATGAGCAGTACTTC.